These T cell receptor beta chains were read from a single sample in a study of technical replicates of blood from several donors. Here immunoSEQ multiplex PCR was the method, and the copy in TCRdb shows in-frame clones only, minus some. The table records approximately 100,000 clones, approximately 96% of them present only once. Sequenced: T cells isolated from PBMCs. Receptor source: a human donor in good health. Both conserved end residues are part of each CDR3. D genes are given only for firm matches.

CDR3 protein: CASTTPTTGDTQYF; CDR3 DNA: TGTGCCAGCACCACTCCAACCACGGGGGATACGCAGTATTTT; V gene: TRBV25-1; D gene: -; J gene: TRBJ2-3
CDR3 protein: CAISRVTNIVPGNTIYF; CDR3 DNA: TGTGCCATCAGTCGCGTTACTAACATCGTCCCTGGAAACACCATATATTTT; V gene: TRBV10-3; D gene: -; J gene: TRBJ1-3
CDR3 protein: CASSLGGTGGDTQYF; CDR3 DNA: TGTGCCAGCAGCTTGGGGGGGACAGGGGGAGATACGCAGTATTTT; V gene: TRBV5-4; D gene: TRBD1; J gene: TRBJ2-3
CDR3 protein: CASSIGGTDYGYTF; CDR3 DNA: TGTGCCAGTAGTATAGGGGGCACGGACTATGGCTACACCTTC; V gene: TRBV19; D gene: -; J gene: TRBJ1-2
CDR3 protein: CASSIVLGSGSGNTIYF; CDR3 DNA: TGTGCCAGTAGTATAGTGCTGGGCAGTGGCTCTGGAAACACCATATATTTT; V gene: TRBV19; D gene: -; J gene: TRBJ1-3
CDR3 protein: CASSTFASEQYF; CDR3 DNA: TGTGCCAGCAGCACCTTCGCGAGCGAGCAGTACTTC; V gene: TRBV6-1; D gene: -; J gene: TRBJ2-7
CDR3 protein: CASRREGGRYEQFF; CDR3 DNA: TGTGCCAGCAGGCGGGAGGGCGGTCGGTATGAGCAGTTCTTC; V gene: TRBV2; D gene: TRBD2; J gene: TRBJ2-1
CDR3 protein: CASRRLRQPHSPLHF; CDR3 DNA: TGTGCCAGCAGGCGGTTAAGACAGCCACATTCACCCCTCCACTTT; V gene: TRBV6-6; D gene: -; J gene: TRBJ1-6
CDR3 protein: CASSRTGVDNEQFF; CDR3 DNA: TGTGCCAGCAGCAGGACAGGCGTTGACAATGAGCAGTTCTTC; V gene: TRBV7-8; D gene: TRBD1; J gene: TRBJ2-1
CDR3 protein: CASSEGLQSLGYTF; CDR3 DNA: TGCGCCAGCAGCGAGGGACTTCAGTCGCTCGGCTACACCTTC; V gene: TRBV4-1; D gene: -; J gene: TRBJ1-2
CDR3 protein: CASSLLAALGTDTQYF; CDR3 DNA: TGTGCCAGCAGCTTACTAGCGGCTTTGGGCACAGATACGCAGTATTTT; V gene: TRBV7-8; D gene: TRBD2; J gene: TRBJ2-3